Listed here are 14 T cell receptor beta chains from one sample, sequenced in a study of molecular identifiers for immune sequencing clone quantification. TCRdb analysed the PCR reads with MiXCR anew, one entry per CDR3 protein. The repertoire includes 490,000 or so distinct CDR3 sequences, roughly 25% of them detected once, and 0.7% to 0.9% sits in the top ten. Sequencing was performed on naive CD8+ T cells from blood, with Jurkat cell RNA spiked in. Indicated subset: FACS-sorted CD8+CD4-CCR7+CD45RA+ naive T cells. The receptors derive from a human donor in good health. Some libraries in this study had Jurkat cell RNA spiked in.

This clonotype was seen ten or more times. V usage is TRBV7-6 and J usage is TRBJ2-3, with TRBD1 matching over 7 bases. CDR3 length equals 17 residues. Germline CDR1 is SGHVS and CDR2 is FNYEAQ. The ends lost 1 base at V and 0 bases at J; junction bases unmatched: 7. The CDR3 region is CASSLGWTGESTDTQYF. Written as DNA, the CDR3 is TGTGCCAGCAGCTTAGGGTGGACAGGCGAAAGCACAGATACGCAGTATTTT.

The gene calls are TRBV19 and TRBJ1-1, with 7 bases aligning to TRBD1. Germline V gene sequence: CDR1 LNHDA, CDR2 SQIVND (reference sequence). V shed 6 bases and J 5 bases; nucleotides not matched to a gene: 3. The CDR3 spans 12 residues. The CDR3 sequence is CASRTGETEAFF. The CDR3 DNA follows: TGTGCCAGTAGAACAGGGGAAACTGAAGCTTTCTTT.

The chain has TRBV7-9 and TRBJ2-3; no clear D. Germline CDR1 and CDR2: SEHNR and FQNEAQ (reference sequence). The CDR3 loop spans 14 amino acids. Trimming shortened V by 1 base and J by 5 bases, and 10 bases separated the two germline ends. Here the CDR3 reads CASSLGVTKDTQYF. CDR3 nucleotides: TGTGCCAGCAGCTTAGGGGTCACGAAAGATACGCAGTATTTT.

This clonotype was detected only a few times. The V and J genes are TRBV6-5 and TRBJ2-3; D may be TRBD1 (5 bases). The CDR3 covers 14 residues. The V gene lost 2 bases and the J gene lost 4 bases, with 10 bases spanning the gap. Per germline, CDR1 MNHEY and CDR2 SVGAGI. The CDR3 region is CASSYVGRSDTQYF. CDR3 DNA: TGTGCCAGCAGTTACGTGGGGCGCTCAGATACGCAGTATTTT.

Ten or more counts support this clonotype. The rearrangement joins TRBV12-3 or TRBV12-4 to TRBJ2-3; 8 nucleotides align to TRBD1. The CDR3 spans 14 residues. V dropped 7 bases and J dropped 5; count of bases not matched to a gene: 8. CDR3 in amino acids: CASIRQGYQDTQYF. The CDR3 DNA follows: TGTGCCAGCATCCGACAGGGGTATCAAGATACGCAGTATTTT.

This clonotype turned up a few times. The rearrangement uses TRBV4-3 and TRBJ2-3; TRBD1 agrees at 8 bases. V shed 2 bases, J shed 4 bases, and the junction held 11 bases outside the gene matches. CDR3 length: 17 residues. From germline, CDR1 is LGHNA and CDR2 YSLEER. CDR3 residues: CASSQQVGRGRADTQYF. Written as DNA, the CDR3 is TGCGCCAGCAGCCAACAAGTGGGCAGGGGGCGAGCAGATACGCAGTATTTT.

This clonotype came up a few times. J is TRBJ2-7 and V is TRBV3-1, with D possibly TRBD1 on 5 matching bases. V lost 0 bases, J lost 4 bases, and 13 bases lay in between. CDR1 is LGHDT and CDR2 is YNNKEL in the germline V gene (reference sequence). CDR3 length: 15 amino acids. The chain's CDR3 is CASSQDFSREYEQYF. The CDR3 DNA sequence: TGTGCCAGCAGCCAAGATTTCTCCAGGGAATACGAGCAGTACTTC.

This chain uses TRBV20-1 with TRBJ2-3, with 13 bases lining up with TRBD2. The CDR3 is 15 residues long. Trimming removed 5 bases from V and 3 bases from J; junction bases left unmatched: 5. The V gene's germline CDR1 is DFQATT and CDR2 SNEGSKA (reference sequence). Here the CDR3 reads CSAGTSGVGTDTQYF. CDR3 nucleotides: TGCAGTGCTGGGACTAGCGGGGTGGGTACAGATACGCAGTATTTT.

With respect to this clonotype: At one boundary the junction diverges from the germline segment, which might be a read error. The chain recombines TRBV6-5 with TRBJ2-7, with TRBD2 matching over 7 bases. Germline lookup yields CDR1 MNHEY and CDR2 SVGAGI. The CDR3 loop spans 16 amino acids. CDR3 bases: TGTGCCAGCAGCCCCCCTCTGCGGGAGCTGTTTGCCGAGCAGTGCTTC. This codes for CASSPPLRELFAEQCF.

In its sample, this clonotype was seen many times. V gene TRBV6-2 or TRBV6-3 combines with J gene TRBJ2-2; D unclear. From germline, CDR1 is MNHEY and CDR2 SVGEGT. V lost 0 bases to trimming and J lost 6 bases, with 8 bases between them. This CDR3 region has 14 residues. The CDR3 DNA sequence: TGTGCCAGCAGTTACTCGTCGGCTGCCGGGGAGCTGTTTTTT. Protein sequence: CASSYSSAAGELFF.

This clonotype was recorded only once. At one of its ends the junction is not consistent with the germline gene, which may arise from a read error. The chain carries TRBV7-6 and TRBJ2-7, with 10 bases that match TRBD2. Germline assignment: CDR1 SGHVS and CDR2 FNYEAQ. This CDR3 is built from 15 residues. The CDR3 coding sequence is TGTGCCAGCGGCTTAGAACTAGCGGGGACCTACGAGCAGTACTTC. Its protein is CASGLELAGTYEQYF.

The chain links TRBV7-9 to TRBJ2-3; 9 bases match TRBD2. V gave up 6 bases and J gave up 5 bases; unmatched junction bases: 6. Germline CDR1 is SEHNR and CDR2 is FQNEAQ (reference sequence). The CDR3 is made up of 14 amino acids. The CDR3 is CASRHLAGIDTQYF. DNA for the CDR3: TGTGCCAGCAGGCATCTAGCGGGGATAGATACGCAGTATTTT.

This clonotype was seen a handful of times. The J gene is TRBJ1-1, the V gene TRBV27; possibly TRBD1 for D (5 bases). The CDR3 extends over 14 amino acids. Germline values: CDR1 MNHEY, CDR2 SMNVEV (reference sequence). Deletions cut 5 bases from V and 5 bases from J, with 15 bases between. The CDR3 DNA follows: TGTGCCAGCAGTCCAGGGACTCTGGGAACTGAAGCTTTCTTT. Translated: CASSPGTLGTEAFF.

The chain employs TRBV4-3 and TRBJ1-1, with 7 bases matching TRBD1. This CDR3 is built from 17 residues. Trimming took 0 bases from V and 5 from J; bases not matched to a gene: 12. Per germline, CDR1 LGHNA and CDR2 YSLEER. The CDR3, as DNA: TGCGCCAGCAGCCAAGATGCCAGGGGGGGCTTCTTGACTGAAGCTTTCTTT. Protein product: CASSQDARGGFLTEAFF.